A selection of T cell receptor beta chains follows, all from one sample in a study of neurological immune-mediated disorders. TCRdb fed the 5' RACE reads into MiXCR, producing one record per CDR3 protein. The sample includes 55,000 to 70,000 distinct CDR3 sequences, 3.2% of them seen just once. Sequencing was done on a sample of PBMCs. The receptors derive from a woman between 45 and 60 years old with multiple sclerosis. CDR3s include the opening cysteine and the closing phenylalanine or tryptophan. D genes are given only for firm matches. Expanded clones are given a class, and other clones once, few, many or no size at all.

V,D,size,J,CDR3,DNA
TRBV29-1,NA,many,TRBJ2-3,CSVGVADTDTQYF,TGCAGCGTTGGAGTGGCGGACACAGATACGCAGTATTTT
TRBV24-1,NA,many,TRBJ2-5,CATSDLNDGGTQYF,TGTGCCACCAGTGATTTGAACGACGGAGGGACCCAGTACTTC
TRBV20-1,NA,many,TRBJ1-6,CSARRDMDSPLHF,TGCAGTGCTAGAAGGGACATGGATTCACCCCTCCACTTT
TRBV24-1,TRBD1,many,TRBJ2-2,CATSKENRGYTGELFF,TGTGCCACCAGTAAGGAGAACAGGGGGTACACCGGGGAGCTGTTTTTT
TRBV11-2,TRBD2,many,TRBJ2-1,CASSQGLAGGRDEQFF,TGTGCCAGCAGCCAGGGACTAGCGGGAGGTCGGGATGAGCAGTTCTTC
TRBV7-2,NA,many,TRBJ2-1,CASSLQSPSYNEQFF,TGTGCCAGCAGCTTACAGAGTCCCTCCTACAATGAGCAGTTCTTC
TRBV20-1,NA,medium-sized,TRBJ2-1,CSVLGGGGNEQFF,TGCAGTGTTCTCGGAGGGGGCGGTAATGAGCAGTTCTTC
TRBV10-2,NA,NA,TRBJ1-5,CAAGGSQPQHF,TGCGCCGCCGGGGGGAGTCAGCCCCAGCATTTT
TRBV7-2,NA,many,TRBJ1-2,CASSSQGGRSYGYTF,TGTGCCAGCAGCTCGCAGGGAGGACGGTCCTATGGCTACACCTTC
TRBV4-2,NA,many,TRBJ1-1,CASSQDVGGLGRVNTEAFF,TGTGCCAGCAGCCAAGATGTGGGGGGGTTGGGGAGAGTGAACACTGAAGCTTTCTTT
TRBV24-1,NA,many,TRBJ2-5,CATSDSGLFLQETQYF,TGTGCCACCAGTGATTCAGGGCTGTTCCTTCAAGAGACCCAGTACTTC
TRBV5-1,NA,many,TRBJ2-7,CASSPRIGGTTYEQYF,TGCGCCAGCAGCCCCCGAATTGGGGGGACGACCTACGAGCAGTACTTC
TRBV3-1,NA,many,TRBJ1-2,CASSQDPRGTDGYTF,TGTGCCAGCAGCCAAGATCCTAGGGGAACTGATGGCTACACCTTC
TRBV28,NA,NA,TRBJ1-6,CASRVTPLNSTLNF,TGTGCCAGCAGGGTAACCCCTCTAAATTCAACCCTCAACTTT
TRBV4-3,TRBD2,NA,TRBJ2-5,CASSQDTGGGETQYF,TGCGCCAGCAGCCAAGATACGGGAGGAGGGGAGACCCAGTACTTC
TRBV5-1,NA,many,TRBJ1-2,CASSYRAGYTF,TGCGCCAGCAGCTACCGGGCAGGCTACACCTTC
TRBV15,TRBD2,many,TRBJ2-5,CATSVLAGGRETQYF,TGTGCCACCTCGGTCCTAGCGGGAGGCCGGGAGACCCAGTACTTC
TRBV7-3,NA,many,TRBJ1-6,CASSFTGDSPLHF,TGTGCCAGCAGCTTCACCGGAGATTCACCCCTCCACTTT
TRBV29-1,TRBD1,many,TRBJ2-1,CSGSGTGVYNEQFF,TGCAGCGGGTCCGGGACAGGGGTCTACAATGAGCAGTTCTTC
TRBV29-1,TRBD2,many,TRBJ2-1,CSVGGGGIYNEQFF,TGCAGCGTTGGCGGCGGGGGGATTTACAATGAGCAGTTCTTC
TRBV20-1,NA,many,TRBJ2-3,CSAYSLAAYTQYF,TGCAGTGCCTATTCGTTGGCCGCTTATACGCAGTATTTT
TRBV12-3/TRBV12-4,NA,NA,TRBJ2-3,CASIKRRGPTDTQYF,TGTGCCAGCATCAAGAGGCGGGGCCCCACAGATACGCAGTATTTT
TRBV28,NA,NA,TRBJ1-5,CASAGLNQPQHF,TGTGCCAGCGCAGGGCTCAATCAGCCCCAGCATTTT
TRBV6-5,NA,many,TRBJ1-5,CASSLTRGGPQHF,TGTGCCAGCAGCCTAACCCGCGGGGGGCCCCAGCATTTT
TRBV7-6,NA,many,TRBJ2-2,CASSLYSGELFF,TGTGCCAGCAGCTTATATAGCGGGGAGCTGTTTTTT
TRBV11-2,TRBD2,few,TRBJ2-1,CASSFQRGPSYNEQFF,TGTGCCAGCAGCTTTCAGCGGGGGCCCTCCTACAATGAGCAGTTCTTC
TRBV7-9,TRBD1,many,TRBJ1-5,CASSLGQGAKQPQHF,TGTGCCAGCAGCTTAGGGCAGGGGGCCAAACAGCCCCAGCATTTT
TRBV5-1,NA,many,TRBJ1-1,CASSSLTNTEAFF,TGCGCCAGCAGCTCCCTTACGAACACTGAAGCTTTCTTT
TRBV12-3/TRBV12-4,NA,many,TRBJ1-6,CASSLERNSPLHF,TGTGCCAGCAGTTTAGAGAGGAATTCACCCCTCCACTTT
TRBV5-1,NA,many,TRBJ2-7,CASSFGPSTEQYF,TGCGCCAGCAGCTTCGGTCCCTCTACCGAGCAGTACTTC
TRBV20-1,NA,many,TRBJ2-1,CSAGNNEQFF,TGCAGTGCGGGGAACAATGAGCAGTTCTTC
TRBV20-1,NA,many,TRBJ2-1,CSAQVGASEQFF,TGCAGTGCCCAAGTGGGGGCTTCTGAGCAGTTCTTC
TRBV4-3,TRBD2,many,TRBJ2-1,CASSRDSGVYNEQFF,TGCGCCAGCAGCCGGGATAGCGGGGTTTACAATGAGCAGTTCTTC